Here is one T cell receptor beta chain with its context. Its cognate antigen is unknown. Sequenced by immunoSEQ multiplex PCR; TCRdb stores in-frame clones only, minus some. The sample carries over 70,000 clones, 90% recorded once. CDR1 SEHNR and CDR2 FQNEAQ come from the germline V gene (reference sequence). CDR3 length: 15 amino acids. Deletions cut 6 bases from V and 3 bases from J, with 14 bases between. The sample is drawn from a study of PD-1 blockade in classical Hodgkin lymphoma. Study overall: Patients got intravenous nivolumab 3 mg/kg every 2 weeks.

Time point: cycle 4 day 1 (C4D1), after five to seven weeks of nivolumab. Each of the patients experienced relapse following autologous stem cell transplantation, and their brentuximab vedotin exposure differed. The study's findings and limits: Healthy donors were reported to have higher baseline TCR diversity than newly diagnosed patients. Those achieving complete response showed baseline diversity like newly diagnosed patients.

The rearrangement links TRBV7-9 to TRBJ2-2; tentatively, D is TRBD1 (5 bases). The source of this sequence is a human donor with classical Hodgkin lymphoma. This specimen consisted of peripheral blood mononuclear cells (PBMCs), obtained before the fourth cycle of nivolumab. Here the CDR3 reads CASSPGQGDTGELFF. The CDR3 bases are TGTGCCAGCAGTCCTGGGCAGGGTGACACCGGGGAGCTGTTTTTT.